This record covers a single T cell receptor (beta chain). Its target is not known. This record belongs to a study of PD-L1 blockade in urothelial cancer. Study background: Individuals in the cohort had been given 0 to 3 earlier chemotherapy regimens. The median number of T cells present in blood samples was about 140,000. Study findings and constraints: Tumor-associated clones in the blood of durable-benefit patients grew more at 3 weeks.

Assay: immunoSEQ multiplex PCR; the TCRdb copy retains only in-frame clones and omits some. The table lists 35,000 to 50,000 clones, around 84% of them singletons. Between 1 and 8 samples, pretreatment and on-treatment, were given by each patient. The CDR3 covers 14 residues. The trim removed 4 bases at V and 8 bases at J, leaving 10 bases unmatched. The germline gives CDR1 MNHEY, CDR2 SMNVEV (reference sequence). This TCR was sampled from an older man with urothelial cancer. The V and J genes are TRBV27 and TRBJ1-2, with 7 bases matching TRBD1. The starting material was PBMCs, obtained around atezolizumab (anti-PD-L1) treatment. CDR3 sequence reads: CASSSETGAEGYTF. DNA of the CDR3: TGTGCCAGCAGTTCGGAAACAGGGGCGGAGGGCTACACCTTC.